Listed below are T cell receptor beta chains from one sample, sequenced in a study of blood T cell repertoires in COVID-19. Profiling relied on immunoSEQ multiplex PCR, and the TCRdb table lists in-frame clones only, not all of them. This sample has around 230,000 clones; 88% occur once, and the top ten carry about 2.6%. Material for sequencing was PBMCs or T cells enriched from blood (not recorded which). Source of these receptors: a woman aged 25-40 years who had recovered from COVID-19. The CDR3 runs from the conserved cysteine through the conserved F or W. Each record gives: CDR3 protein, CDR3 DNA, clone size, J gene, V gene, D gene. A D gene is named only where the DNA matches it firmly. Some rows have no size entry. The others give once, few or many, or a class for an expanded clone.

CDR3 protein: CASSISGVGYGYTF; CDR3 DNA: TGTGCCAGTAGTATCTCGGGGGTCGGCTATGGCTACACCTTC; clone size: NA; J gene: TRBJ1-2; V gene: TRBV19; D gene: NA
CDR3 protein: CASSLVGGLADYNEQFF; CDR3 DNA: TGCGCCAGCAGCTTGGTGGGGGGACTAGCGGATTACAATGAGCAGTTCTTC; clone size: NA; J gene: TRBJ2-1; V gene: TRBV5-1; D gene: TRBD2
CDR3 protein: CAISESLDGTSDGYTF; CDR3 DNA: TGTGCCATCAGTGAGTCTCTAGACGGGACAAGCGATGGCTACACCTTC; clone size: NA; J gene: TRBJ1-2; V gene: TRBV10-3; D gene: NA
CDR3 protein: CASSYSDSGVDEQYF; CDR3 DNA: TGTGCCAGCAGTTACTCGGATAGCGGTGTGGACGAGCAGTACTTC; clone size: NA; J gene: TRBJ2-7; V gene: TRBV6-6; D gene: NA
CDR3 protein: CASSLERNNYGYTF; CDR3 DNA: TGTGCCAGCAGCTTAGAGCGGAATAACTATGGCTACACCTTC; clone size: NA; J gene: TRBJ1-2; V gene: TRBV7-9; D gene: NA
CDR3 protein: CASSPVGGGQPQHF; CDR3 DNA: TGTGCCAGCAGTCCCGTGGGAGGAGGTCAGCCCCAGCATTTT; clone size: NA; J gene: TRBJ1-5; V gene: TRBV6-2/TRBV6-3; D gene: NA
CDR3 protein: CASSPRQGFGYGYTF; CDR3 DNA: TGCGCCAGCAGCCCCCGACAGGGGTTTGGATATGGCTACACCTTC; clone size: NA; J gene: TRBJ1-2; V gene: TRBV4-3; D gene: TRBD1
CDR3 protein: CASSHGQGLYEQYF; CDR3 DNA: TGTGCCAGCAGCCACGGACAGGGCTTATACGAGCAGTACTTC; clone size: NA; J gene: TRBJ2-7; V gene: TRBV11-3; D gene: TRBD1
CDR3 protein: CASSLVSDNYGYTF; CDR3 DNA: TGTGCCAGCAGCTTAGTTTCAGATAACTATGGCTACACCTTC; clone size: NA; J gene: TRBJ1-2; V gene: TRBV7-8; D gene: NA
CDR3 protein: CASSLGVGQGTGNTIYF; CDR3 DNA: TGTGCCAGCAGCTTAGGAGTGGGACAGGGGACTGGAAACACCATATATTTT; clone size: NA; J gene: TRBJ1-3; V gene: TRBV7-2; D gene: TRBD1
CDR3 protein: CASSQDGLAGSSYNEQFF; CDR3 DNA: TGCGCCAGCAGCCAAGATGGACTAGCGGGTAGCTCCTACAATGAGCAGTTCTTC; clone size: NA; J gene: TRBJ2-1; V gene: TRBV4-3; D gene: TRBD2
CDR3 protein: CASRRTGSSDEQFF; CDR3 DNA: TGTGCCAGCAGACGGACAGGGTCCTCTGATGAGCAGTTCTTC; clone size: once; J gene: TRBJ2-1; V gene: TRBV7-8; D gene: TRBD1
CDR3 protein: CASTSPLEGRTDTQYF; CDR3 DNA: TGTGCCAGCACCTCCCCCCTGGAGGGGCGCACAGATACGCAGTATTTT; clone size: NA; J gene: TRBJ2-3; V gene: TRBV7-9; D gene: NA
CDR3 protein: CASGGDSNQPQHF; CDR3 DNA: TGTGCCAGTGGGGGCGATAGCAATCAGCCCCAGCATTTT; clone size: NA; J gene: TRBJ1-5; V gene: TRBV19; D gene: NA
CDR3 protein: CASSLLPGQGNQPQHF; CDR3 DNA: TGTGCCAGCAGCTTGTTGCCAGGGCAGGGCAATCAGCCCCAGCATTTT; clone size: NA; J gene: TRBJ1-5; V gene: TRBV5-5; D gene: NA
CDR3 protein: CASSQEGRGQPQHF; CDR3 DNA: TGCGCCAGCAGCCAAGAAGGTAGGGGTCAGCCCCAGCATTTT; clone size: NA; J gene: TRBJ1-5; V gene: TRBV4-3; D gene: NA
CDR3 protein: CASSRGGGAAYEQYF; CDR3 DNA: TGTGCCAGCAGCCGAGGGGGCGGGGCCGCCTACGAGCAGTACTTC; clone size: NA; J gene: TRBJ2-7; V gene: TRBV4-2; D gene: NA
CDR3 protein: CASSSGLAGAQETQYF; CDR3 DNA: TGTGCCAGCAGCAGCGGACTAGCGGGGGCCCAAGAGACCCAGTACTTC; clone size: NA; J gene: TRBJ2-5; V gene: TRBV7-3; D gene: TRBD2
CDR3 protein: CASSLVVLAGDTQYF; CDR3 DNA: TGTGCCAGCAGCTTAGTTGTTCTAGCAGGAGATACGCAGTATTTT; clone size: NA; J gene: TRBJ2-3; V gene: TRBV7-2; D gene: NA
CDR3 protein: CASSGNRMNTEAFF; CDR3 DNA: TGTGCCAGCAGCGGAAACAGGATGAACACTGAAGCTTTCTTT; clone size: NA; J gene: TRBJ1-1; V gene: TRBV7-9; D gene: NA
CDR3 protein: CASSLTVSGYTF; CDR3 DNA: TGTGCCAGCAGTTTGACAGTTAGTGGCTACACCTTC; clone size: NA; J gene: TRBJ1-2; V gene: TRBV6-2/TRBV6-3; D gene: NA
CDR3 protein: CASSQDLEDGYTF; CDR3 DNA: TGTGCCAGCAGCCAAGACTTGGAGGATGGCTACACCTTC; clone size: NA; J gene: TRBJ1-2; V gene: TRBV14; D gene: NA
CDR3 protein: CASSPEQSHQPQHF; CDR3 DNA: TGTGCCAGCTCACCAGAACAGTCCCATCAGCCCCAGCATTTT; clone size: once; J gene: TRBJ1-5; V gene: TRBV18; D gene: NA
CDR3 protein: CASSQDGGLVQETQYF; CDR3 DNA: TGCGCCAGCAGCCAAGACGGGGGACTAGTGCAAGAGACCCAGTACTTC; clone size: NA; J gene: TRBJ2-5; V gene: TRBV4-3; D gene: TRBD2
CDR3 protein: CATSRDRGTVRSGANVLTF; CDR3 DNA: TGTGCCACCAGCAGAGATCGCGGGACAGTCCGCTCTGGGGCCAACGTCCTGACTTTC; clone size: NA; J gene: TRBJ2-6; V gene: TRBV15; D gene: NA
CDR3 protein: CASSLSTGGAHGYTF; CDR3 DNA: TGCGCCAGCAGCTTGTCGACAGGGGGCGCCCATGGCTACACCTTC; clone size: NA; J gene: TRBJ1-2; V gene: TRBV5-1; D gene: TRBD1
CDR3 protein: CASSQRTGTEAFF; CDR3 DNA: TGTGCCAGCAGCCAGAGAACAGGGACTGAAGCTTTCTTT; clone size: NA; J gene: TRBJ1-1; V gene: TRBV7-6; D gene: NA
CDR3 protein: CASSLPGQSYGYTF; CDR3 DNA: TGTGCCAGCAGCTTGCCGGGACAATCCTATGGCTACACCTTC; clone size: NA; J gene: TRBJ1-2; V gene: TRBV5-6; D gene: NA
CDR3 protein: CATSVLTDTQYF; CDR3 DNA: TGTGCCACCAGCGTACTCACAGATACGCAGTATTTT; clone size: NA; J gene: TRBJ2-3; V gene: TRBV15; D gene: NA
CDR3 protein: CASSPGGGNEKLFF; CDR3 DNA: TGTGCCAGCAGCCCGGGAGGGGGGAATGAAAAACTGTTTTTT; clone size: NA; J gene: TRBJ1-4; V gene: TRBV27; D gene: NA
CDR3 protein: CASSPLGPGRSLSSYNSPLHF; CDR3 DNA: TGTGCCAGCTCACCATTAGGTCCAGGAAGATCACTCAGCTCCTATAATTCACCCCTCCACTTT; clone size: NA; J gene: TRBJ1-6; V gene: TRBV18; D gene: NA
CDR3 protein: CASSPGTGGNTDTQYF; CDR3 DNA: TGTGCCAGCAGTCCTGGGACAGGGGGCAATACAGATACGCAGTATTTT; clone size: NA; J gene: TRBJ2-3; V gene: TRBV27; D gene: TRBD1
CDR3 protein: CAIGGTGNSEQYF; CDR3 DNA: TGTGCCATCGGGGGGACAGGGAATTCCGAGCAGTACTTC; clone size: NA; J gene: TRBJ2-7; V gene: TRBV10-3; D gene: TRBD1
CDR3 protein: CASSHPREETQYF; CDR3 DNA: TGCGCCAGCAGCCACCCCAGGGAAGAGACCCAGTACTTC; clone size: NA; J gene: TRBJ2-5; V gene: TRBV4-1; D gene: NA
CDR3 protein: CASRLRGSNYGYTF; CDR3 DNA: TGTGCCAGCAGGTTAAGGGGATCTAACTATGGCTACACCTTC; clone size: NA; J gene: TRBJ1-2; V gene: TRBV3-1/TRBV3-2; D gene: NA
CDR3 protein: CASSLDTGSYEQYF; CDR3 DNA: TGTGCCAGCAGCTTAGACACAGGTTCCTACGAGCAGTACTTC; clone size: NA; J gene: TRBJ2-7; V gene: TRBV7-2; D gene: NA
CDR3 protein: CASRADGQEFYEQYF; CDR3 DNA: TGTGCCAGCAGAGCCGATGGACAGGAGTTCTACGAGCAGTACTTC; clone size: NA; J gene: TRBJ2-7; V gene: TRBV2; D gene: TRBD1
CDR3 protein: CASSLLGQKNTGELFF; CDR3 DNA: TGTGCCAGCAGCTTACTTGGACAGAAGAACACCGGGGAGCTGTTTTTT; clone size: NA; J gene: TRBJ2-2; V gene: TRBV7-8; D gene: NA
CDR3 protein: CASSEQGDQPQHF; CDR3 DNA: TGTGCCAGCAGTGAACAGGGGGATCAGCCCCAGCATTTT; clone size: NA; J gene: TRBJ1-5; V gene: TRBV6-1; D gene: TRBD1
CDR3 protein: CSVRYSTLEAFF; CDR3 DNA: TGCAGCGTTCGTTACAGCACCCTTGAAGCTTTCTTT; clone size: NA; J gene: TRBJ1-1; V gene: TRBV29-1; D gene: NA
CDR3 protein: CASSLSGREKLFF; CDR3 DNA: TGTGCCAGCAGTTTATCAGGGCGGGAAAAACTGTTTTTT; clone size: NA; J gene: TRBJ1-4; V gene: TRBV12-3/TRBV12-4; D gene: NA